A selection of T cell receptor beta chains follows, all from one sample in a study of CD8+ T cells in alopecia areata. Assay used: immunoSEQ multiplex PCR; TCRdb lists only in-frame clones, some missing. The table shows about 99,000 clones, with around 59% occurring only once. Input material: CD4+ T cells sorted from blood. The receptor set was obtained from a human donor in good health. The CDR3 runs from the conserved cysteine through the conserved F or W. A D gene is named only where the DNA matches it firmly. Size is stated for part of the rows, as once, few or many counts, or as a class when the clone is expanded.

D	size	J	V	DNA	CDR3
TRBD2	-	TRBJ2-1	TRBV25-1	TGTGCCAGCAGTGAGGAAGGACTAGCGGGGGACTACAATGAGCAGTTCTTC	CASSEEGLAGDYNEQFF
-	few	TRBJ1-1	TRBV7-9	TGTGCCAGCTCCATGGGGGGGGAAGCTTTCTTT	CASSMGGEAFF
-	few	TRBJ1-2	TRBV5-6	TGTGCCAGCAGCCGACGGCGAAACTATGGCTACACCTTC	CASSRRRNYGYTF
-	-	TRBJ2-5	TRBV6-1	TGTGCCAGCAGTTATCGGAGTCGCTCCGAGACCCAGTACTTC	CASSYRSRSETQYF
-	few	TRBJ2-2	TRBV7-9	TGTGCCAGCAGACACGGGACTCCGAACACCGGGGAGCTGTTTTTT	CASRHGTPNTGELFF
TRBD2	few	TRBJ2-3	TRBV9	TGTGCCAGCAGCGTACTAGCGGGGGGCACAGATACGCAGTATTTT	CASSVLAGGTDTQYF
-	-	TRBJ2-3	TRBV29-1	TGCAGCGTTGCCGCAGATACGCAGTATTTT	CSVAADTQYF
TRBD1	many	TRBJ2-7	TRBV25-1	TGTGCCAGCAGTGGGGGGCAGGGGGCTTCCTACGAGCAGTACTTC	CASSGGQGASYEQYF
-	-	TRBJ2-7	TRBV29-1	TGCAGCGCCCGGGGCTCCTACGAGCAGTACTTC	CSARGSYEQYF
-	-	TRBJ2-2	TRBV9	TGTGCCAGCAGCGCACCCCGAGGACAGAACACCGGGGAGCTGTTTTTT	CASSAPRGQNTGELFF
-	-	TRBJ1-1	TRBV4-1	TGCGCCAGCAGCCCCCTCGCCGTACGGGAACGTCCAATAGAAGCTTTCTTT	CASSPLAVRERPIEAFF
-	-	TRBJ2-7	TRBV30	TGTGCCTGGAGTGGAGCGAGGGACTCTTTCTACGAGCAGTACTTC	CAWSGARDSFYEQYF
-	few	TRBJ1-1	TRBV18	TGTGCCAGCTCACCTCGACAGGACCACACTGAAGCTTTCTTT	CASSPRQDHTEAFF
-	-	TRBJ2-3	TRBV7-9	TGTGCCAGCAGCCCGGACTGGGGCCACAGTACGCAGTATTTT	CASSPDWGHSTQYF
-	-	TRBJ2-3	TRBV5-1	TGCGCCAGCAGCATCGGTCGGGACACTCGTGGCACAGATACGCAGTATTTT	CASSIGRDTRGTDTQYF
-	-	TRBJ1-2	TRBV19	TGTGCCAGTAGTATGGGAGGGGGCTATGGCTACACCTTC	CASSMGGGYGYTF
-	-	TRBJ2-3	TRBV9	TGTGCCAGCAGCGTAGCTCCGGCAGGGAGCACAGATACGCAGTATTTT	CASSVAPAGSTDTQYF
-	-	TRBJ2-3	TRBV7-2	TGTGCCAGCAGCTTACCCACCTCCACAGATACGCAGTATTTT	CASSLPTSTDTQYF
-	-	TRBJ2-7	TRBV10-3	TGTGCCATCAGTGGGATCGGGGGCCTCTCCTACGAGCAGTACTTC	CAISGIGGLSYEQYF
TRBD1	-	TRBJ1-5	TRBV29-1	TGCAGCGTTGCCCAGGGGGCCGGTCAGCCCCAGCATTTT	CSVAQGAGQPQHF
-	once	TRBJ1-1	TRBV28	TGTGCCAGCAGTGGGCGGGTCACTGAAGCTTTCTTT	CASSGRVTEAFF
TRBD2	-	TRBJ2-1	TRBV28	TGTGCCAGCAGTTTAAGCTCTAGCGGGGCCTACAATGAGCAGTTCTTC	CASSLSSSGAYNEQFF
-	few	TRBJ1-6	TRBV5-6	TGTGCCAGCAGCTTGCGGGACCGGAGTTCACCCCTCCACTTT	CASSLRDRSSPLHF
-	-	TRBJ1-5	TRBV7-9	TGTGCCAGCAGCTTACAGGGAAATCAGCCCCAGCATTTT	CASSLQGNQPQHF
-	-	TRBJ2-6	TRBV5-6	TGTGCCAGCAGCTCTACCTCTGGGGCCAACGTCCTGACTTTC	CASSSTSGANVLTF
-	-	TRBJ2-3	TRBV29-1	TGCAGCGTCGGGACCCCGCTTGGAGATACGCAGTATTTT	CSVGTPLGDTQYF
TRBD2	-	TRBJ2-7	TRBV10-3	TGTGCCATCAGTGACCCGCACAGGACTAGCGGGGCCTACGAGCAGTACTTC	CAISDPHRTSGAYEQYF
-	-	TRBJ2-7	TRBV6-1	TGTGCCAGCAGTGCGAAGAAGGGGGTCCTTCGGGGCGAGCAGTACTTC	CASSAKKGVLRGEQYF